This TCR beta chain was documented in a study of T cells in Graves' hyperthyroidism and ophthalmopathy. Study-wide findings and caveats: Blood also showed most of the thyroid clonotypes that were expanded above 0.001. Ophthalmopathy was separated from stable hyperthyroidism by a 13 V-J model.

Of note for this clonotype: Its cognate antigen is unknown.

With 3 bases clipped from V and 2 bases from J, the junction kept 3 bases outside the gene matches. Germline CDR1 reads SGHAT; CDR2 reads FQNNGV. This CDR3 comprises 14 residues. Amplification targeted TCR beta CDR3 regions from RNA transcripts. The HTBI primer set drove a first-round RT-PCR of the TCR CDR3. From the multiplex PCR reads, TCRdb called clonotypes with MiXCR, one entry per CDR3 protein. The table records approximately 610,000 distinct CDR3 sequences, roughly 15% of them present only once. V gene TRBV11-2 combines with J gene TRBJ1-2; the match to TRBD1 covers 7 bases. The sample taken for sequencing was blood. This sequence originates from a woman aged 40-49 years with Graves' ophthalmopathy. In DNA form, the CDR3 reads TGTGCCAGCAGCTTCAAGACAGGGAACTATGGCTACACCTTC. Translating gives CASSFKTGNYGYTF.